Sequencing of this T cell receptor (beta chain) was carried out in a study of OX40 agonist ivuxolimab in advanced cancers. This table comes from immunoSEQ multiplex PCR, and its TCRdb copy is limited to in-frame clones, with some not included. Of around 34,000 clones listed, about 92% were seen once; the top ten hold around 39%. The CDR3 is 14 residues long. Germline V gene data show CDR1 as SGHAT and CDR2 as FQNNGV. V shed 6 bases and J shed 3 bases, with 15 bases lying between them. J is TRBJ2-7 and V is TRBV11-2, with D perhaps matching TRBD1 (6 bases). Here the sequenced sample was CD4+ or CD8+ T cells sorted from blood, taken in a trial of the OX40 agonist ivuxolimab. The clonotype originates from an adult with an advanced solid tumor such as melanoma, head and neck, liver or kidney cancer. In DNA form, the CDR3 reads TGTGCCAGCAGACCAGGGGCTTTCGACTACGAGCAGTACTTC. Its translation: CASRPGAFDYEQYF.